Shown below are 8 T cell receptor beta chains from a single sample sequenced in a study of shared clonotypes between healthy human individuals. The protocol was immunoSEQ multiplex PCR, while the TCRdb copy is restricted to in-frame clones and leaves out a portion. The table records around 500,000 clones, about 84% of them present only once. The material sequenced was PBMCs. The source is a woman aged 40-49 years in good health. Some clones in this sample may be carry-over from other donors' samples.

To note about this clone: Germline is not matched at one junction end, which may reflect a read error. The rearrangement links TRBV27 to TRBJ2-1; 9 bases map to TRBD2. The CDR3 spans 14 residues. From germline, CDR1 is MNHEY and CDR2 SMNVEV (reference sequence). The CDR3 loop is CASNLAGAYNEQFF. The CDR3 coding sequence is TGTGCCAGCAATTTAGCGGGGGCCTACAATGAGCAGTTCTTC.

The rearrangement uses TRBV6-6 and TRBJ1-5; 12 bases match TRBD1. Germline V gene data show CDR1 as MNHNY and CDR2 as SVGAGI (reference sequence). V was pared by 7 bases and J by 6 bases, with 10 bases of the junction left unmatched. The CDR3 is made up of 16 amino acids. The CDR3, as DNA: TGTGCCAGCAATCATCCGGGACAGGGGGCGGGTCAGCCCCAGCATTTT. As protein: CASNHPGQGAGQPQHF.

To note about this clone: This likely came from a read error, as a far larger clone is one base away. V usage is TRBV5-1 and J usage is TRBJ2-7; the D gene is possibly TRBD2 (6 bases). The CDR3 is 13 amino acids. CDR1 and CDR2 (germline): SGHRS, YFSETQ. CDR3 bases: TGCGACAGCGGGCCGGAGAGGGCTTACGAGCAGTACTTC. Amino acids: CDSGPERAYEQYF.

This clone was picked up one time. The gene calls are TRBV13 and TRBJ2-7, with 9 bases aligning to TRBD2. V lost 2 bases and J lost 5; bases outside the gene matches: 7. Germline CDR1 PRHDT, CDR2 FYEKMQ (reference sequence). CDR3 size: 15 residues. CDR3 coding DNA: TGTGCCAGCAGCTTAAGGGCGGGAGGGGGAAACGAGCAGTACTTC. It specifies CASSLRAGGGNEQYF.

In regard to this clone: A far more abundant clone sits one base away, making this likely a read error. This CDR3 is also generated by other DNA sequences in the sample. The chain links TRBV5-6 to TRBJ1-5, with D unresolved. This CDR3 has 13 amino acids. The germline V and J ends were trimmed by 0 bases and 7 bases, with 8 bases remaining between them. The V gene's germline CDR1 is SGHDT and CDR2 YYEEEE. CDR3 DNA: TGTGCCAGCAGCTTGGGTACCAACCAGCCCCAGCATTTT. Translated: CASSLGTNQPQHF.

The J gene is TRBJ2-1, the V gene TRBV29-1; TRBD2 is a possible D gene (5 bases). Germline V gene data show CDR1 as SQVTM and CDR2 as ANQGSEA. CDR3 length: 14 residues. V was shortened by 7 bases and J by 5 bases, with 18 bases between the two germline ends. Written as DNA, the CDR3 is TGCAGCGCCGCCCGGGGAGAGTGGGACAATGAGCAGTTCTTC. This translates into CSAARGEWDNEQFF.

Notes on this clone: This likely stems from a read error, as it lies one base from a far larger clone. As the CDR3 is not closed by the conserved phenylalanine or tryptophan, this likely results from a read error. The CDR3 spells CASSSGSGTGGSYEQYS. As DNA, the CDR3 is TGTGCCAGCAGCTCGGGGTCCGGGACAGGGGGATCCTACGAGCAGTACTCC. V and J are TRBV5-6 and TRBJ2-7, with 11 positions matching TRBD1. The CDR3 loop spans 17 amino acids. V gave up 3 bases and J gave up 1 base; unmatched junction bases: 9. Per the germline V gene, CDR1 is SGHDT and CDR2 is YYEEEE.

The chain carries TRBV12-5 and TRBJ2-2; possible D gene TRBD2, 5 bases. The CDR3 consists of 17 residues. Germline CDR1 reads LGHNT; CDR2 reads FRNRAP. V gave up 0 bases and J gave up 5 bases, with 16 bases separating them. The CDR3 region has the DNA TGTGCTAGTGGTTTGGTACTCTCCGGGGAATGGACCGGGGAGCTGTTTTTT. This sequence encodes CASGLVLSGEWTGELFF. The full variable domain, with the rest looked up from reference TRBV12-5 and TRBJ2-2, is DARVTQTPRHKVTEMGQEVTMRCQPILGHNTVFWYRQTMMQGLELLAYFRNRAPLDDSGMPKDRFSAEMPDATLATLKIQPSEPRDSAVYFCASGLVLSGEWTGELFFGEGSRLTVL.